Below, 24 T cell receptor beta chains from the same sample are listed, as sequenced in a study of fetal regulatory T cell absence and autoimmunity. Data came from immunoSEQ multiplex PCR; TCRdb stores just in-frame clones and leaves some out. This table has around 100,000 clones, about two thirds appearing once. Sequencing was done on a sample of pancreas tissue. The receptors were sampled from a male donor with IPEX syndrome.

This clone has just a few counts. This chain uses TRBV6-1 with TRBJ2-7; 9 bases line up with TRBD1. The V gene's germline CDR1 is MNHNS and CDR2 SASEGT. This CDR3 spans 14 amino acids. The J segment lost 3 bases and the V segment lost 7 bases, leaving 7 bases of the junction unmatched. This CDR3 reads CASKQVTGGYEQYF. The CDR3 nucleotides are TGTGCCAGCAAGCAAGTGACAGGGGGCTACGAGCAGTACTTC.

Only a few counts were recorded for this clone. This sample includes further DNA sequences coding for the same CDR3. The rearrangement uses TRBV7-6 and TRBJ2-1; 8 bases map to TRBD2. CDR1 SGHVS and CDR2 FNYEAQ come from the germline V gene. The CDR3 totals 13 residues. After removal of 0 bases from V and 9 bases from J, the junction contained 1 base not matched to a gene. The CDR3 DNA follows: TGTGCCAGCAGCTTAGCGCTAGCGGGTGAGCAGTTCTTC. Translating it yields CASSLALAGEQFF. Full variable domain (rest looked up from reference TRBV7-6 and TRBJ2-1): GAGVSQSPRYKVTKRGQDVALRCDPISGHVSLYWYRQALGQGPEFLTYFNYEAQQDKSGLPNDRFSAERPEGSISTLTIQRTEQRDSAMYRCASSLALAGEQFFGPGTRLTVL.

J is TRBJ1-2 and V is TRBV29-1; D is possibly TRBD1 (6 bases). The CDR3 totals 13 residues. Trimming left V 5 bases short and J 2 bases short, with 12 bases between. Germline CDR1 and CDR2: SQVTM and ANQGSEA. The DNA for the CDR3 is TGCAGCGTTCAACATACAGGGAACTATGGCTACACCTTC. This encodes CSVQHTGNYGYTF.

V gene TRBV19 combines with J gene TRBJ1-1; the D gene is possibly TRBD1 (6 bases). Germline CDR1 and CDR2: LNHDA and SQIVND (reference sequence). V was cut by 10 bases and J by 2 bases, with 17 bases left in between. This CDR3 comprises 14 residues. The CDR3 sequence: CATGSSGGNTEAFF. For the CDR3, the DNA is TGTGCCACCGGCTCTTCGGGGGGCAACACTGAAGCTTTCTTT.

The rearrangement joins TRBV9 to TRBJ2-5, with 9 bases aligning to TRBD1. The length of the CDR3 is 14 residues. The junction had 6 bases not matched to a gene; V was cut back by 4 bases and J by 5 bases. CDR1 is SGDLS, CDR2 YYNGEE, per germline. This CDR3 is CASSTGTGRETQYF. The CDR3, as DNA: TGTGCCAGCAGCACCGGGACAGGGCGCGAGACCCAGTACTTC.

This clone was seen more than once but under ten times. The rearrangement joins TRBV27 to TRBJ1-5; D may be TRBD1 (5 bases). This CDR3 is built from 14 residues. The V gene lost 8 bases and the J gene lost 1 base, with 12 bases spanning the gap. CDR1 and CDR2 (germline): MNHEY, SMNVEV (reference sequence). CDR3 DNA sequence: TGTGCCAGCTCTCTGAGGGACAGCAATCAGCCCCAGCATTTT. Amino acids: CASSLRDSNQPQHF.

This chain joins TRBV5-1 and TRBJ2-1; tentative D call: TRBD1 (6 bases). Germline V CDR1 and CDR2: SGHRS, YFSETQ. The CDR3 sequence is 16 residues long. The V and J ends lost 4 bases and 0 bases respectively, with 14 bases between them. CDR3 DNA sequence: TGCGCCAGCAGCAAGGGACAATCGAGCTCCTACAATGAGCAGTTCTTC. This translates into CASSKGQSSSYNEQFF.

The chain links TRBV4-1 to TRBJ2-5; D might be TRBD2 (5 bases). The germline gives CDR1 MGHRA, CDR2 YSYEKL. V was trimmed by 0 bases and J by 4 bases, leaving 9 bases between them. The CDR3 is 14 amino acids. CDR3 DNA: TGCGCCAGCAGCCAAGAGAGGGTTGGAGAGACCCAGTACTTC. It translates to CASSQERVGETQYF.

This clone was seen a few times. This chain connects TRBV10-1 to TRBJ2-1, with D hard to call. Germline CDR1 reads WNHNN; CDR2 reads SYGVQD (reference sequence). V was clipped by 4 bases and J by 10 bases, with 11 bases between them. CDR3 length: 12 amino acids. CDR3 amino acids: CASSVDRLEQFF. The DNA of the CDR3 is TGCGCCAGCAGTGTAGACCGGCTGGAGCAGTTCTTC.

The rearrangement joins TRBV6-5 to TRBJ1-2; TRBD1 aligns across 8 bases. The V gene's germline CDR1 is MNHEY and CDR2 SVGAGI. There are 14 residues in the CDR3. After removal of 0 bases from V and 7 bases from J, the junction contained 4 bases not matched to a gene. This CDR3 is CASSYSDRASGYTF. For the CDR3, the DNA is TGTGCCAGCAGTTACTCGGACAGGGCCTCTGGCTACACCTTC.

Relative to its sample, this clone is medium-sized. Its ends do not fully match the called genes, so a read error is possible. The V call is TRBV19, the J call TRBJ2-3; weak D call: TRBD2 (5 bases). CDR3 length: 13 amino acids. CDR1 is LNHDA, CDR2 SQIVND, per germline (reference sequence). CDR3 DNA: TGTGCCAGTAGGATAGGACTCACAGATACGCAGTATTTT. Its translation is CASRIGLTDTQYF.

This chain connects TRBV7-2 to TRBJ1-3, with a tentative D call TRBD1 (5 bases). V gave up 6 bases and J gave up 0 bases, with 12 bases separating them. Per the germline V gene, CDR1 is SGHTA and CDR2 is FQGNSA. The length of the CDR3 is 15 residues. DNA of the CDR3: TGTGCCAGCAGTTCCGGGGCGATCTCTGGAAACACCATATATTTT. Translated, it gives CASSSGAISGNTIYF.

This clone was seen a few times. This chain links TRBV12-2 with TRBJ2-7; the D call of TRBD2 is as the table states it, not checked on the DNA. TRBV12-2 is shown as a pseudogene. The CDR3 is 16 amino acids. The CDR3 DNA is TGTGCAAGTCGCTTACCTGGGACTAGCGGGACCTACGAGCAGTACTTC. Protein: CASRLPGTSGTYEQYF.

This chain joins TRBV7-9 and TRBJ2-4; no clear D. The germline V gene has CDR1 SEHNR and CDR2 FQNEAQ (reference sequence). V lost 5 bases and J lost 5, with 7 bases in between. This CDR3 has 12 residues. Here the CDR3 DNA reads TGTGCCAGCAGCGATGGGGAAAACATTCAGTACTTC. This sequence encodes CASSDGENIQYF.

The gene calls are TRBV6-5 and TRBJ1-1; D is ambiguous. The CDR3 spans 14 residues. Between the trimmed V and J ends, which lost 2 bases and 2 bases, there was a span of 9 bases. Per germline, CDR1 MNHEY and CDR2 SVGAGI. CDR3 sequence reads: CASSYIGVNTEAFF. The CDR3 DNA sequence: TGTGCCAGCAGTTACATTGGGGTTAACACTGAAGCTTTCTTT.

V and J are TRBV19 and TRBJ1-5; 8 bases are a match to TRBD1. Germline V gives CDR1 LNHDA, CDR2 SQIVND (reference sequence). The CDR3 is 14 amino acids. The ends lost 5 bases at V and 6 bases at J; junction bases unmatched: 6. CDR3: CASSGTGGGQPQHF. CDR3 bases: TGTGCCAGTAGTGGAACAGGGGGTGGTCAGCCCCAGCATTTT.

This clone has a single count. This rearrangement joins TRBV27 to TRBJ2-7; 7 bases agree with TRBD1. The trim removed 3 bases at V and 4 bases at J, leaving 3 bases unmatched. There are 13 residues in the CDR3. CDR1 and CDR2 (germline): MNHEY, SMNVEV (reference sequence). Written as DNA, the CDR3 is TGTGCCAGCAGTTTGGGACAGTTTTACGAGCAGTACTTC. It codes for CASSLGQFYEQYF.

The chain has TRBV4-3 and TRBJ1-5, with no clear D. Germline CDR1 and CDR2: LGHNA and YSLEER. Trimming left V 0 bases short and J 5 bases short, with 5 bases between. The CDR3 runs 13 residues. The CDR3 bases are TGCGCCAGCAGCCAAGACCCGGATCAGCCCCAGCATTTT. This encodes CASSQDPDQPQHF.

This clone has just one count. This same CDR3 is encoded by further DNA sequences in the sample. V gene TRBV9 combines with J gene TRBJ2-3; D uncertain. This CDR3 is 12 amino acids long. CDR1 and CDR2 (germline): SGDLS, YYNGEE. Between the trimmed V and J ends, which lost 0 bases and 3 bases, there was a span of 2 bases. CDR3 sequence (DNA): TGTGCCAGCAGCGTAGTGACAGATACGCAGTATTTT. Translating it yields CASSVVTDTQYF.

The CDR3 sequence is CASSKKGLAGSYEQYF. The DNA of the CDR3 is TGTGCCAGTAGTAAAAAAGGACTAGCGGGCTCCTACGAGCAGTACTTC. V is TRBV19 and J is TRBJ2-7; 11 nucleotides align to TRBD2. Per germline, CDR1 LNHDA and CDR2 SQIVND (reference sequence). V lost 4 bases, J lost 0 bases, and 5 bases stayed unmatched. CDR3 length: 16 amino acids.

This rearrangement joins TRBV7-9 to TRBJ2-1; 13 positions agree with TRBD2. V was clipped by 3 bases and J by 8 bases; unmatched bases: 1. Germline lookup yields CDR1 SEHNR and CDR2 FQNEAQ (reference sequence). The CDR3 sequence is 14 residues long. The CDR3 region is CASSLGTSGDEQFF. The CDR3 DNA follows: TGTGCCAGCAGCTTGGGGACTAGCGGGGATGAGCAGTTCTTC.

The CDR3 DNA follows: TGTGCCAGTTTGGGTCTAAGCGGCAGGGGAAACCCTAACTATGGCTACACCTTC. Protein sequence: CASLGLSGRGNPNYGYTF. This chain uses TRBV27 with TRBJ1-2; D may be TRBD1 (6 bases). Germline V gives CDR1 MNHEY, CDR2 SMNVEV (reference sequence). CDR3 length equals 18 residues. The ends were cut back, 9 bases at V and 0 bases at J, with 26 bases in the middle.

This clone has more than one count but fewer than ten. CDR3 in amino acids: CASSLWTSGTYEQYF. CDR3 DNA: TGTGCCAGCAGCTTATGGACTAGCGGGACCTACGAGCAGTACTTC. The chain carries TRBV7-8 and TRBJ2-7; the match to TRBD2 covers 12 bases. CDR1 and CDR2 from the germline V gene are SGHVS and FQNEAQ. The CDR3 spans 15 residues. V trimming: 2 bases; J trimming: 2 bases; junction bases outside the gene matches: 1.

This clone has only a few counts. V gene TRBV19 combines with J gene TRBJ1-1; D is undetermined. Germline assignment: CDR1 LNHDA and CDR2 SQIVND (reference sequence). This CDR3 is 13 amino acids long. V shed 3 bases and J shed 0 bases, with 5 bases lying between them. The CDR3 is CASSIDLNTEAFF. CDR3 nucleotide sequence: TGTGCCAGTAGTATCGATCTGAACACTGAAGCTTTCTTT.